Each of the 14 T cell receptor beta chains below was sequenced from the same sample in a study of OX40 agonist ivuxolimab in advanced cancers. Profiling relied on immunoSEQ multiplex PCR, and the TCRdb table lists in-frame clones only, not all of them. The top ten hold less than 3.5% of the sample, which has some 100,000 clones, more than 85% seen once. This specimen was CD4+ or CD8+ T cells sorted from blood, taken in a trial of the OX40 agonist ivuxolimab. The source of these receptors is an adult with an advanced solid tumor such as melanoma, head and neck, liver or kidney cancer.

This rearrangement joins TRBV10-2 to TRBJ2-5; perhaps TRBD1 as D (6 bases). The germline CDR1 and CDR2 sequences are WSHSY and SAAADI. This CDR3 has 13 amino acids. Trimming cost V 6 bases and J 2 bases, with 10 bases left between them. The CDR3 region is CASSDDRQETQYF. Written as DNA, the CDR3 is TGCGCCAGCAGCGACGACAGGCAAGAGACCCAGTACTTC.

The chain recombines TRBV6-5 with TRBJ1-5; a weak D match, TRBD1 (5 bases). V dropped 5 bases and J dropped 3 bases, with 14 bases sitting between them. The CDR3 totals 15 residues. Germline V lookup: CDR1 MNHEY, CDR2 SVGAGI. The DNA for the CDR3 is TGTGCCAGCAGTCCCCGGCAGGGAGACAATCAGCCCCAGCATTTT. Encoded protein: CASSPRQGDNQPQHF.

The CDR3 spells CASSLVTQETQYF. The CDR3 coding sequence is TGCGCCAGCAGCTTGGTGACACAAGAGACCCAGTACTTC. The rearrangement links TRBV5-1 to TRBJ2-5; no definite D call. The ends were cut back, 0 bases at V and 2 bases at J, with 5 bases in the middle. The CDR3 is made up of 13 amino acids. The germline CDR1 and CDR2 sequences are SGHRS and YFSETQ.

V usage is TRBV25-1 and J usage is TRBJ2-5, with D possibly TRBD2 on 7 matching bases. Germline V lookup: CDR1 MGHDK, CDR2 SYGVNS. V dropped 3 bases and J dropped 5 bases, with 22 bases sitting between them. CDR3 size: 17 residues. CDR3: CASSDRRRRGAGETQYF. CDR3 nucleotide sequence: TGTGCCAGCAGTGACAGAAGGCGACGGGGGGCGGGGGAGACCCAGTACTTC.

This clone was recorded only once. The chain combines TRBV19 with TRBJ1-5, with 10 nucleotides matching TRBD1. V lost 7 bases to trimming and J lost 8 bases; unmatched junction nucleotides: 11. Per the germline V gene, CDR1 is LNHDA and CDR2 is SQIVND (reference sequence). This CDR3 is built from 15 residues. The CDR3 nucleotides are TGTGCCAGTACCTACGACAGGGGGCAGGTGGAGCCCCAGCATTTT. Translated: CASTYDRGQVEPQHF. Complete variable domain (other parts from reference TRBV19 and TRBJ1-5): DGGITQSPKYLFRKEGQNVTLSCEQNLNHDAMYWYRQDPGQGLRLIYYSQIVNDFQKGDIAEGYSVSREKKESFPLTVTSAQKNPTAFYLCASTYDRGQVEPQHFGDGTRLSIL.

The chain uses TRBV4-3 and TRBJ2-7, with a tentative D call TRBD1 (5 bases). V gave up 1 base and J gave up 0 bases, with 10 bases separating them. The germline V gene has CDR1 LGHNA and CDR2 YSLEER. The CDR3 consists of 15 residues. The CDR3 DNA sequence: TGCGCCAGCAGCCAAGCTGGAGACAGCTCCTACGAGCAGTACTTC. It codes for CASSQAGDSSYEQYF.

This chain connects TRBV27 to TRBJ1-1; 7 nucleotides line up with TRBD1. The CDR3 contains 16 residues. Germline CDR1 is MNHEY and CDR2 is SMNVEV (reference sequence). The junction had 14 bases not matched to a gene; V was cut back by 6 bases and J by 4 bases. CDR3 in amino acids: CASRGRGGRGITEAFF. DNA of the CDR3: TGTGCCAGCAGAGGTAGAGGGGGCCGGGGGATCACTGAAGCTTTCTTT.

The chain is built from TRBV28 and TRBJ1-4, with 12 nucleotides matching TRBD1. Trimming cost V 6 bases and J 2 bases; bases outside gene matches: 16. Germline CDR1 and CDR2: MDHEN and SYDVKM. The length of the CDR3 is 20 residues. CDR3 sequence: CASSYLGPGTGGPTNEKLFF. CDR3 DNA sequence: TGTGCCAGCAGCTACCTCGGCCCCGGGACAGGGGGCCCTACTAATGAAAAACTGTTTTTT.

The V and J genes are TRBV25-1 and TRBJ2-3, with D uncertain. V lost 4 bases to trimming and J lost 2 bases, with 10 bases between them. The CDR3 is 14 residues long. Germline V gene sequence: CDR1 MGHDK, CDR2 SYGVNS. CDR3 sequence (DNA): TGTGCCAGCAGTGCCACGACCCTCACAGATACGCAGTATTTT. This codes for CASSATTLTDTQYF.

The chain couples TRBV7-3 to TRBJ2-1; D could derive from TRBD1 or TRBD2 (5 bases each). V dropped 6 bases and J dropped 10 bases, with 10 bases sitting between them. Germline V gene sequence: CDR1 SGHTA, CDR2 FQGTGA. The CDR3 has 11 residues. CDR3 DNA: TGTGCCAGCAGTTCGGGGCGGGAGCAGTTCTTC. Its translation: CASSSGREQFF. The full variable domain, completed using reference TRBV7-3 and TRBJ2-1, is GAGVSQTPSNKVTEKGKYVELRCDPISGHTALYWYRQSLGQGPEFLIYFQGTGAADDSGLPNDRFFAVRPEGSVSTLKIQRTERGDSAVYLCASSSGREQFFGPGTRLTVL.

V is TRBV5-1 and J is TRBJ2-5; D may be TRBD1 (5 bases). Germline V gene sequence: CDR1 SGHRS, CDR2 YFSETQ. The ends were cut back, 0 bases at V and 4 bases at J, with 22 bases in the middle. The CDR3 is made up of 18 amino acids. As DNA, the CDR3 is TGCGCCAGCAGCTTGGAGGAACACGACAGACACTTTGCAGAGACCCAGTACTTC. Translation: CASSLEEHDRHFAETQYF.

This chain joins TRBV5-8 and TRBJ1-1; 10 nucleotides align to TRBD1. The CDR3 is 15 residues long. V gave up 5 bases and J gave up 3 bases; unmatched junction bases: 7. Germline-derived CDR1 and CDR2 are SGHTS and YDEGEE. CDR3 sequence: CASSSGQGFDTEAFF. CDR3 DNA: TGTGCCAGCAGTTCGGGACAGGGGTTTGACACTGAAGCTTTCTTT.

Only one count was recorded for this clone. This chain connects TRBV27 to TRBJ2-7; TRBD1 aligns across 10 bases. From germline, CDR1 is MNHEY and CDR2 SMNVEV (reference sequence). The CDR3 spans 14 residues. V dropped 5 bases and J dropped 3; count of bases not matched to a gene: 4. CDR3 region: CASSLTGGNYEQYF. The CDR3 nucleotides read TGTGCCAGCAGTCTGACAGGGGGCAACTACGAGCAGTACTTC.

This chain connects TRBV29-1 to TRBJ1-3; tentative D call: TRBD1 (6 bases). The CDR3 sequence is 15 residues long. Looked up from germline, CDR1 is SQVTM and CDR2 is ANQGSEA. V was cut by 4 bases and J by 0 bases, with 13 bases left in between. The CDR3 region is CSVGGGPSSGNTIYF. In DNA, the CDR3 is TGCAGCGTTGGAGGGGGGCCGAGCTCTGGAAACACCATATATTTT.